The entry below gives a single T cell receptor (beta chain) sequence along with its context. This record comes from a study of blood T cell repertoires in COVID-19. Across the whole study: Sample material is recorded as cDNA or gDNA derived from T cells, B-cell-depleted T cells, or PBMCs.

The CDR3 runs to 13 residues. Trimming removed 7 bases from V and 5 bases from J; junction bases left unmatched: 7. Germline assignment: CDR1 SQVTM and CDR2 ANQGSEA. The data were produced by immunoSEQ multiplex PCR, yet TCRdb's version contains in-frame clones alone and is incomplete. The sample records some 250,000 clones, around nine tenths being singletons. This sequence joins TRBV29-1 and TRBJ1-2; 10 bases fit TRBD1. The receptor was isolated from a woman between 35 and 50 years old who had recovered from COVID-19. The sequenced sample consisted of peripheral blood. The CDR3 protein is CSDRQGAGYGYTF. As DNA, the CDR3 is TGCAGCGACCGACAGGGGGCAGGTTATGGCTACACCTTC.